Below, one TCR beta chain is given with its context. What antigen it recognizes has not been identified. Base-call qualities are not available, and no considerably larger clone is one nucleotide away. This entry belongs to a study of T cells after yellow fever vaccination (dated by TCRdb to about 2019). Broadly, across the study: The SMART-Seq v4 Ultra Low Input RNA kit was used to prepare libraries from fractions with low cell numbers. Blood was collected at multiple timepoints before and after primary and secondary immunization, and bulk PBMC replicates and cell subsets were isolated. To follow T-cell clones before and after both primary and booster YFV17D yellow fever vaccination, bulk TCR alpha and beta repertoires underwent longitudinal sequencing. Two healthy male donors, one aged 18 to 30 and one aged 30 to 40 years, were included in the cohort. General findings and caveats noted by the study authors: Computational filtering was needed because FACS-sorted repertoires could contain abundant contaminating clonotypes from the bulk population. After the booster, most of the clones that had expanded following primary vaccination were detected again (just under 97% of CD4 and around nine tenths of CD8), which suggests that memory was broadly maintained. Compared with the primary T-cell response, the secondary T-cell response was faster but weaker, reaching its peak on day 5 rather than on day 15. Because only a couple of donors were included in the study, the extent to which the findings can be generalized is limited. A small share of clonotypes occurred in both CD4 and CD8 compartments, likely arising from convergent recombination.

The CDR3 runs 13 residues from the cysteine to the phenylalanine. The retained sequence is limited to the CDR3, 39 bases, with the frame set at the first base. Trimming at the junction amounts to 8 bases on V and 5 bases on J, and the germline ends lie 16 bases apart. From a lookup of the germline V gene, CDR1 and CDR2 are SGHRS and YFSETQ. The meaning of the sample's treatment or condition label: live attenuated yellow fever vaccine strain. Two biological replicates of bulk PBMCs were collected at each blood-draw timepoint. PBMCs were isolated from peripheral blood using a standard Ficoll-Paque protocol. TriZol was used to extract RNA from bulk PBMCs, CD4 and CD8 fractions, and dextramer-positive and dextramer-negative fractions. TCR cDNA was made using 5'RACE template switching, a step that added a universal primer site and unique molecular identifiers. Priming of cDNA synthesis was performed from both the TCR alpha and TCR beta constant segments. Two PCR steps were used to amplify libraries, with sample barcodes and sequencing adapters being added in the second step. Sequencing of libraries was performed on Illumina HiSeq 2500 (2x100 bp) or NovaSeq (2x150 bp). The study's own analysis went as follows. MIGEC was used to demultiplex reads and collapse the reads into UMI consensus sequences, and MiXCR was used for V(D)J alignment. Using edgeR on replicate PBMC samples, clonotypes were called vaccine-responding if FDR was below 0.01 and the log2 fold change was above 5 up to day 15. Bulk clonotypes were assigned CD4 or CD8 identity according to which sequenced CD4 or CD8 repertoire held them at higher abundance. In-frame beta chains were kept once TCRdb had trimmed the public reads at Q25 with fastp and called clones with MiXCR. Rows merge per CDR3 protein into single entries with the most common DNA and genes. TCRdb, rather than the study authors, made the V and J calls. For this sample there are a few hundred thousand distinct CDR3 sequences; 17% appear just once. Of the sample, 17% is held by the ten largest clones.

Sequenced here: PBMCs, sampled around 5 days after the first yellow fever vaccination. The sequence was obtained from a man younger than 35 who received the YFV17D yellow fever vaccine. The chain is assembled from TRBV5-1 and TRBJ2-5, with the D segment possibly TRBD1 or TRBD2, each aligning over 5 bases. The nucleotide sequence reads TGCGCCAGTACTCTTGGGGGTTTCGAGACCCAGTACTTC. Its translation reads: CASTLGGFETQYF.